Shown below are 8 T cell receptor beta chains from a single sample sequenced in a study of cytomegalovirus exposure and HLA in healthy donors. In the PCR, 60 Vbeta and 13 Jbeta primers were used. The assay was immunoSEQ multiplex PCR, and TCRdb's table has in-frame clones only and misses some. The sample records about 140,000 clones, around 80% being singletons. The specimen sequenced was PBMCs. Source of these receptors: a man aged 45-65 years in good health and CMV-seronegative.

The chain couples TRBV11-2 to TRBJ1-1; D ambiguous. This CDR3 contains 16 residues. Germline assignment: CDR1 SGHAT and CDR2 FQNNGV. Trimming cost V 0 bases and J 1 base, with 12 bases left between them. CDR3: CASSLDFGVRNTEAFF. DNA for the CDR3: TGTGCCAGCAGCTTAGATTTCGGGGTACGGAACACTGAAGCTTTCTTT. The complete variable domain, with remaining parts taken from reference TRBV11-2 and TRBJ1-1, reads EAGVAQSPRYKIIEKRQSVAFWCNPISGHATLYWYQQILGQGPKLLIQFQNNGVVDDSQLPKDRFSAERLKGVDSTLKIQPAKLEDSAVYLCASSLDFGVRNTEAFFGQGTRLTVV.

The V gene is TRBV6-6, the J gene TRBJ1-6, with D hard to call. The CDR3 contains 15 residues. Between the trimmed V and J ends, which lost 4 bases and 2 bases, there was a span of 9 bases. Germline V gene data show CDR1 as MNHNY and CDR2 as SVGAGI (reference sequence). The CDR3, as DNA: TGTGCCAGCAGTTTTTCGGGAACCTATAATTCACCCCTCCACTTT. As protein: CASSFSGTYNSPLHF.

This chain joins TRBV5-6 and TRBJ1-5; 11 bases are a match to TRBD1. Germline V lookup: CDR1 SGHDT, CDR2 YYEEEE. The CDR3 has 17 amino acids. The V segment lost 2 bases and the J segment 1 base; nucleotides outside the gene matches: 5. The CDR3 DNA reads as TGTGCCAGCAGCTTAGGACAGGGGGCGGGAAGCAATCAGCCCCAGCATTTT. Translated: CASSLGQGAGSNQPQHF.

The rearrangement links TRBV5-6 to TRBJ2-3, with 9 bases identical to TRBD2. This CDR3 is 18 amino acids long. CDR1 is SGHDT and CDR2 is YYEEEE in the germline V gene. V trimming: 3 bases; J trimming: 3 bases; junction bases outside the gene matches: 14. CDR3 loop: CASSSRLAAAGFTDTQYF. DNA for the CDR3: TGTGCCAGCAGCTCCAGACTAGCGGCCGCGGGTTTTACAGATACGCAGTATTTT.

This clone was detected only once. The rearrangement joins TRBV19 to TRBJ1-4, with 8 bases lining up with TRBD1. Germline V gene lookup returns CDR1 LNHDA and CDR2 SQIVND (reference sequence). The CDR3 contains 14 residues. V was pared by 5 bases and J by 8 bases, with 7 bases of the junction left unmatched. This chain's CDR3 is CASSPGQAREKLFF. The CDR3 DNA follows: TGTGCCAGTAGTCCGGGACAGGCTCGGGAAAAACTGTTTTTT.

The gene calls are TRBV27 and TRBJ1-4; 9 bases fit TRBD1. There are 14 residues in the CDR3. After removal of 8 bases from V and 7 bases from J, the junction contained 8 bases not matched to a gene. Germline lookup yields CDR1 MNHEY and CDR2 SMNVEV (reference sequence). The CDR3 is CASGGTGLSEKLFF. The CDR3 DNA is TGTGCCAGCGGCGGGACAGGGTTGAGTGAAAAACTGTTTTTT.

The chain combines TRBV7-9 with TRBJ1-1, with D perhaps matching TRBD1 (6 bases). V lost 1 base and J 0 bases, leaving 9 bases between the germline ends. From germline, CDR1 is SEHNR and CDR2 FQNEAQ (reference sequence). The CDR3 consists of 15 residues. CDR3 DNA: TGTGCCAGCAGCTTAGTGACAGGTCTGAACACTGAAGCTTTCTTT. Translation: CASSLVTGLNTEAFF.

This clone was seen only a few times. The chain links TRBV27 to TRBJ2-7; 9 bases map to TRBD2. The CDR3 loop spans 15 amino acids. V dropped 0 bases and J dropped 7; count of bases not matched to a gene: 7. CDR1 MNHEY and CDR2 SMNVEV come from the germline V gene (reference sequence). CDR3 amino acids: CASSLSRTSVREQYF. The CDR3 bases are TGTGCCAGCAGTTTATCGAGGACTAGCGTCAGGGAGCAGTACTTC.